A selection of T cell receptor beta chains follows, all from one sample in a study of cytomegalovirus exposure and HLA in healthy donors. Using immunoSEQ multiplex PCR, the repertoire was profiled, and TCRdb retains in-frame clones only, with some absent. The data contain 120,000 or so clones, roughly 78% of them singletons. Source material: PBMCs. These receptors were taken from a male donor in good health and CMV-seronegative. Both conserved end residues are part of each CDR3. D genes are given only for firm matches. Clone size, where shown, is once, few, many, or a class for clones that have expanded.

CASSARDRGTEAFF	TGTGCCAGCAGCGCTCGGGACAGGGGGACTGAAGCTTTCTTT	TRBD1	.	TRBJ1-1	TRBV11-2
CASSPRLNYGYTF	TGCGCCAGCAGTCCCCGACTGAACTATGGCTACACCTTC	.	.	TRBJ1-2	TRBV10-1
CASRGDSEQYF	TGCGCCAGCAGGGGCGACAGCGAGCAGTACTTC	.	.	TRBJ2-7	TRBV10-2
CASSVGLAGGTDTQYF	TGTGCCAGCAGCGTAGGACTAGCGGGGGGCACAGATACGCAGTATTTT	TRBD2	.	TRBJ2-3	TRBV9
CASSVTSGGGIYGQFF	TGTGCCAGCAGCGTGACTAGCGGAGGGGGAATCTATGGGCAGTTCTTC	TRBD2	.	TRBJ2-1	TRBV9
CASSFLGAAAEAFF	TGTGCCAGCAGTTTCTTAGGGGCAGCAGCTGAAGCTTTCTTT	.	few	TRBJ1-1	TRBV27
CASSLRERGNSPLHF	TGTGCCAGCAGCTTAAGGGAACGGGGTAATTCACCCCTCCACTTT	.	few	TRBJ1-6	TRBV7-3
CATSPGDRGSEQYF	TGTGCCACCAGCCCGGGCGACAGGGGGTCTGAGCAGTACTTC	TRBD1	.	TRBJ2-5	TRBV15
CASSLVLGGSYGYTF	TGTGCCAGCAGCTTAGTCTTGGGGGGATCGTATGGCTACACCTTC	.	few	TRBJ1-2	TRBV13
CASSRPGGSNQPQHF	TGTGCCAGTAGTAGGCCAGGGGGCTCGAATCAGCCCCAGCATTTT	TRBD1	.	TRBJ1-5	TRBV19
CASSPLTGGREETQYF	TGTGCCAGCTCACCACTCACAGGGGGCAGGGAGGAGACCCAGTACTTC	TRBD1	.	TRBJ2-5	TRBV18
CASSLTGGIDEQYF	TGTGCCAGCAGCTTAACAGGGGGCATCGACGAGCAGTACTTC	TRBD1	.	TRBJ2-7	TRBV7-9
CSSSGLLITDTQYF	TGCAGCTCCTCGGGACTCCTTATCACAGATACGCAGTATTTT	.	.	TRBJ2-3	TRBV29-1
CASSLAARNIQYF	TGTGCCAGCAGCTTAGCGGCTAGAAACATTCAGTACTTC	.	medium-sized	TRBJ2-4	TRBV13
CASSLGTADNEQFF	TGCGCCAGCAGCTTGGGGACAGCGGACAATGAGCAGTTCTTC	.	.	TRBJ2-1	TRBV5-1
CASSRGGYGYTF	TGTGCCAGCAGCAGGGGCGGCTATGGCTACACCTTC	.	.	TRBJ1-2	TRBV28
CASSPQDRGQNTEAFF	TGTGCCAGCTCACCACAGGACAGGGGGCAGAACACTGAAGCTTTCTTT	TRBD1	few	TRBJ1-1	TRBV18
CASRIPSSGNTIYF	TGTGCCAGCAGAATCCCCTCCTCTGGAAACACCATATATTTT	.	.	TRBJ1-3	TRBV28
CASSLGQSSYEQYF	TGTGCCAGCAGTTTGGGACAGAGCTCCTACGAGCAGTACTTC	TRBD1	.	TRBJ2-7	TRBV27
CATQGTSGRGTDTQYF	TGTGCCACCCAAGGGACTAGCGGGAGAGGGACAGATACGCAGTATTTT	TRBD2	.	TRBJ2-3	TRBV6-6
CAWSVVANTIYF	TGTGCCTGGAGTGTAGTAGCAAACACCATATATTTT	.	.	TRBJ1-3	TRBV30
CASSPDRGGYGYTF	TGTGCCAGCAGCCCTGACAGGGGAGGATATGGCTACACCTTC	TRBD1	.	TRBJ1-2	TRBV13
CASSLSEYRGELFF	TGTGCCAGCAGTTTATCTGAGTATCGCGGGGAGCTGTTTTTT	.	.	TRBJ2-2	TRBV27
CASRGDRITYGYTF	TGTGCCAGCAGGGGGGACAGGATAACCTATGGCTACACCTTC	TRBD1	.	TRBJ1-2	TRBV6-5
CASSLDRYEQYF	TGCGCCAGCAGCTTGGACCGGTACGAGCAGTACTTC	.	.	TRBJ2-7	TRBV5-1
CASSKAGAGANVLTF	TGTGCCAGCAGTAAGGCAGGGGCTGGGGCCAACGTCCTGACTTTC	.	few	TRBJ2-6	TRBV6-1
CASSLSPPGLAGVDEQYF	TGTGCCAGCAGTCTCTCCCCTCCAGGACTAGCGGGAGTCGACGAGCAGTACTTC	TRBD2	.	TRBJ2-7	TRBV11-3
CASSLAAGRGSDTEAFF	TGTGCCAGCAGCTTAGCGGCAGGGCGTGGGTCGGACACTGAAGCTTTCTTT	.	.	TRBJ1-1	TRBV7-8
CASSLAGRGNYEQYF	TGTGCCAGCAGCTTAGCGGGGAGGGGAAACTACGAGCAGTACTTC	TRBD2	.	TRBJ2-7	TRBV7-6
CASSGPGLGAEQFF	TGTGCCAGCAGCGGTCCCGGGTTAGGGGCTGAGCAGTTCTTC	.	.	TRBJ2-1	TRBV9